This TCR beta chain was observed in a study of blood T cell repertoires in COVID-19 (dated by TCRdb to about 2020). Looking at the study overall: The collaborator samples originated in the United States, Italy and Spain and spanned the acute and convalescent phases of COVID-19. The repertoires were made available in a free public database intended to serve as a resource for research on the immune response to SARS-CoV-2. Where available, HLA class I and class II types were taken from metadata supplied by the sample provider and were not determined by assay-based typing. Sample metadata almost always included a de-identified subject ID, COVID-19 status, age in years and sex. The material from the prospective study consisted of cDNA or gDNA derived from T cells, B-cell-depleted T cells, or PBMCs. The samples were drawn from the first 160 participants of the ongoing ImmuneRACE study and from 1,254 subjects provided by 6 global collaborators. Deeply sampled blood TCRbeta repertoires from subjects exposed to, actively infected with, or recovered from COVID-19 were included in the dataset.

As concerns this clone: The antigen this receptor binds is unknown. No per-base quality is available; no much larger clone lies one base away.

Samples from volunteer blood donors who had recovered from COVID-19 were contributed by a second Seattle source. Each collaborating institution followed its own protocols to collect whole blood in K2EDTA tubes. Collaborator samples were shipped for TCRbeta analysis as frozen whole blood, isolated PBMCs, or DNA extracted from either sample type. TCRbeta CDR3 regions were amplified from genomic DNA by means of the immunoSEQ Assay, a bias-controlled multiplex PCR. Processing in the source paper ran as follows. The number of nucleated cells in each sample was estimated by amplification of reference gene primers within the assay. Sequence reads were collapsed and filtered to measure the absolute abundance of every unique TCRbeta CDR3 rearrangement. For each sample, productive Simpson clonality was calculated by taking the square root of Simpson's diversity index across productive rearrangements. The clones in this table, taken by TCRdb from immuneACCESS, are in-frame only. Not every clone is retained; where verified, under half of the shortfall comes from an unresolved V gene, and the cause of the rest is unknown. The V and J calls and the clone size are those of that table, but D and trimming were determined from the DNA. For this sample there are a few hundred thousand clones; roughly 87% appear just once. In total, the top ten clones hold 3.5% to 5% of the sample.

From the germline V gene (reference sequence), CDR1 is SEHNR and CDR2 is FQNEAQ. Reading from cysteine to phenylalanine, the CDR3 counts 17 amino acids. This entry keeps only the CDR3 DNA: 51 bases, framed from base 1. Trimming accounts for 0 bases at V and 3 bases at J, while the number of junction bases matched to no gene is 10. What the authors observed across the whole study: Clinical and demographic metadata were provided uncurated, with the amount varying by source and participant.

The V gene is TRBV7-9 and the J gene is TRBJ1-1; 7 of the junction bases match TRBD1. The sequence was obtained from a woman aged 40 to 50 who had recovered from COVID-19. Sequencing input: peripheral blood. The DNA sequence reads TGTGCCAGCAGCTTAGCTGGGTCGGACAGGCGACACACTGAAGCTTTCTTT. It translates to CASSLAGSDRRHTEAFF.